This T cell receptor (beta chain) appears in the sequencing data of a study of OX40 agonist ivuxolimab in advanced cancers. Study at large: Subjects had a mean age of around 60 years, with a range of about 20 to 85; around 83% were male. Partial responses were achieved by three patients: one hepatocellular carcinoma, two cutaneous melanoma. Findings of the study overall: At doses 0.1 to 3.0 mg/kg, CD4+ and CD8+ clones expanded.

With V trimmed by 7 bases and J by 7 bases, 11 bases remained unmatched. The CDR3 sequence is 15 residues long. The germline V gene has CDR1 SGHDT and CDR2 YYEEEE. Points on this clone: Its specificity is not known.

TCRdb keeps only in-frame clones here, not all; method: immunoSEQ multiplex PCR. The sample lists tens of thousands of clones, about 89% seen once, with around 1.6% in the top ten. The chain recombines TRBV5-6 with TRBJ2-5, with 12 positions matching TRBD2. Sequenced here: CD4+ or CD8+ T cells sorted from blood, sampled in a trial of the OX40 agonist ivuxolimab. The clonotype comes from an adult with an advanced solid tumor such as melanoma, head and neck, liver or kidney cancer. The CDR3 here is CASAKTLAGGWTQYF. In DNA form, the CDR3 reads TGTGCCAGCGCTAAAACTCTAGCGGGAGGGTGGACCCAGTACTTC. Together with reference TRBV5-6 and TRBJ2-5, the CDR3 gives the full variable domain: DAGVTQSPTHLIKTRGQQVTLRCSPKSGHDTVSWYQQALGQGPQFIFQYYEEEERQRGNFPDRFSGHQFPNYSSELNVNALLLGDSALYLCASAKTLAGGWTQYFGPGTRLLVL.